The 31 T cell receptor beta chains below all came from one sample that was sequenced in a study of T-cell reconstitution after alpha-beta-depleted transplantation in children. During its preparation, the TCRbeta library received unique molecular identifiers. MiXCR, applied by TCRdb to the PCR reads, yields one record per CDR3 protein. The sample comprises about 420,000 distinct CDR3 sequences, approximately 10% of which are singletons, and 4.5% to 6.5% rests with the top ten. The source material was PBMCs from the stem cell graft donor, sampled from the stem cell graft. The receptors stem from a human donor who donated a stem cell graft to a child with acute myeloid leukemia.

V and J are TRBV14 and TRBJ2-1; D may be TRBD2 (5 bases). Trimming removed 4 bases from V and 0 bases from J, with 10 bases in between. The CDR3 covers 15 residues. Per germline, CDR1 SGHDN and CDR2 FVKESK. CDR3 region: CASSPAGSSYNEQFF. DNA of the CDR3: TGTGCCAGCAGCCCGGCGGGCAGCTCCTACAATGAGCAGTTCTTC.

In regard to this clonotype: The junction departs from the called germline gene at one end, perhaps through a read error. The rearrangement links TRBV11-2 to TRBJ2-5, with 8 bases lining up with TRBD2. The CDR3 is made up of 15 amino acids. CDR1 and CDR2 from the germline V gene are SGHAT and FQNNGV. The CDR3 loop is CVSRSIAGTQETQYF. DNA for the CDR3: TGTGTCAGCAGATCCATAGCGGGAACCCAAGAGACCCAGTACTTC.

This clonotype was picked up a small number of times. The chain has TRBV3-1 and TRBJ1-1, with 8 nucleotides matching TRBD1. The germline V gene encodes CDR1 LGHDT and CDR2 YNNKEL (reference sequence). The CDR3 consists of 15 residues. The junction had 10 bases not matched to a gene; V was cut back by 3 bases and J by 7 bases. The CDR3 coding sequence is TGTGCCAGCAGCCAGACTTTGGACAGGGCCCATGAAGCTTTCTTT. Protein sequence: CASSQTLDRAHEAFF.

This clonotype came up a few times. This chain links TRBV6-5 with TRBJ2-7; D gene uncertain. The CDR3 has 13 residues. V lost 3 bases to trimming and J lost 3 bases, with 9 bases between them. Per the germline V gene, CDR1 is MNHEY and CDR2 is SVGAGI. CDR3 residues: CASSYQQDYEQYF. CDR3 bases: TGTGCCAGCAGTTATCAGCAAGACTACGAGCAGTACTTC.

The rearrangement joins TRBV27 to TRBJ2-5, with 12 positions matching TRBD2. The CDR3 covers 17 residues. Trimming cost V 3 bases and J 5 bases; bases outside gene matches: 10. Looked up from germline, CDR1 is MNHEY and CDR2 is SMNVEV (reference sequence). The DNA for the CDR3 is TGTGCCAGCAGTTTGTCGGCTAGCGGGGGGGCTGCGGAGACCCAGTACTTC. It codes for CASSLSASGGAAETQYF.

This clonotype has more than one count but fewer than ten. The gene calls are TRBV6-2 or TRBV6-3 and TRBJ2-7; D is perhaps TRBD1 or TRBD2 (5 bases each). The germline CDR1 and CDR2 sequences are MNHEY and SVGEGT. This CDR3 is 13 amino acids long. V lost 5 bases and J lost 3, with 11 bases in between. The CDR3 loop is CASSPGSNYEQYF. The CDR3 nucleotides are TGTGCCAGCAGTCCAGGGAGCAACTACGAGCAGTACTTC.

This clonotype was seen many times. V is TRBV4-1 and J is TRBJ1-5; D is undetermined. The CDR3 has 15 residues. V was cut by 4 bases and J by 4 bases, with 14 bases left in between. In germline, CDR1 is MGHRA, CDR2 YSYEKL. In nucleotides, the CDR3 is TGCGCCAGCAGCCGGATTGACGGAATAAATCAGCCCCAGCATTTT. Its protein product is CASSRIDGINQPQHF.

The rearrangement uses TRBV29-1 and TRBJ2-7, with TRBD1 matching over 10 bases. This CDR3 is 13 amino acids long. Germline assignment: CDR1 SQVTM and CDR2 ANQGSEA. V lost 7 bases, J lost 2 bases, and 5 bases stayed unmatched. The CDR3 sequence is CSATGTGAYEQYF. DNA of the CDR3: TGCAGCGCAACCGGGACAGGGGCCTACGAGCAGTACTTC.

This chain connects TRBV12-3 or TRBV12-4 to TRBJ1-1, with TRBD1 matching 9 bases. The CDR3 has 12 residues. V gave up 8 bases and J gave up 5 bases; unmatched junction bases: 3. CDR3 sequence (DNA): TGTGCCAGCCTCGGGACAGGGACTGAAGCTTTCTTT. Protein sequence: CASLGTGTEAFF.

This clonotype was seen more than once but under ten times. This sequence joins TRBV24-1 and TRBJ2-1; D may be TRBD1 (5 bases). Germline V gene lookup returns CDR1 KGHDR and CDR2 SFDVKD. V gave up 4 bases and J gave up 3 bases, with 12 bases separating them. This CDR3 has 15 amino acids. Here the CDR3 DNA reads TGTGCCACCAGTGACGCAGGACAAGGCTACAATGAGCAGTTCTTC. This codes for CATSDAGQGYNEQFF.

This clonotype was recorded at least ten times. The chain is built from TRBV20-1 and TRBJ1-2; D possibly corresponds to TRBD1 (5 bases). The ends were cut back, 6 bases at V and 0 bases at J, with 11 bases in the middle. Germline V gene sequence: CDR1 DFQATT, CDR2 SNEGSKA (reference sequence). This CDR3 has 13 amino acids. The CDR3 bases are TGCAGTGCGAGGGACGGAACTAACTATGGCTACACCTTC. Encoded protein: CSARDGTNYGYTF.

V is TRBV7-6 and J is TRBJ2-7; TRBD2 agrees at 7 bases. Per germline, CDR1 SGHVS and CDR2 FNYEAQ. Trimming cost V 1 base and J 3 bases; bases outside gene matches: 9. The CDR3 length is 16 residues. CDR3 in DNA: TGTGCCAGCAGCTTAGGGGGTGGCGGGAGTAGCTACGAGCAGTACTTC. The encoded protein is CASSLGGGGSSYEQYF.

This clonotype has only a few counts. The chain combines TRBV29-1 with TRBJ1-1; no clear D gene. The V gene's germline CDR1 is SQVTM and CDR2 ANQGSEA. The CDR3 totals 14 residues. Trimming left V 3 bases short and J 0 bases short, with 11 bases between. The CDR3 DNA reads as TGCAGCGTTGATAGCTTCGTACTGAACACTGAAGCTTTCTTT. Protein product: CSVDSFVLNTEAFF.

The table lists this clonotype with many counts. This chain joins TRBV5-6 and TRBJ1-1, with 8 bases aligning to TRBD1. The length of the CDR3 is 13 residues. The V gene end was trimmed by 6 bases and the J gene end by 1 base; junction bases not matched to a gene: 2. Germline V lookup: CDR1 SGHDT, CDR2 YYEEEE. The CDR3 DNA reads as TGTGCCAGCATCAGGGGGCGGAACACTGAAGCTTTCTTT. This sequence encodes CASIRGRNTEAFF.

There are a few counts of this clonotype. J is TRBJ1-4 and V is TRBV10-3; 7 bases line up with TRBD1. The length of the CDR3 is 14 residues. Germline loops: CDR1 ENHRY, CDR2 SYGVKD. Losses at the gene ends were 6 bases for V and 5 bases for J; bases not matched to a gene: 6. The CDR3 region has the DNA TGTGCCATCAGAAGACAGGGATACAATGAAAAACTGTTTTTT. It specifies CAIRRQGYNEKLFF.

The chain couples TRBV7-2 to TRBJ2-7, with D unresolved. The germline V gene encodes CDR1 SGHTA and CDR2 FQGNSA. The CDR3 extends over 13 amino acids. The germline V and J ends were trimmed by 2 bases and 4 bases, with 9 bases remaining between them. The CDR3 DNA reads TGTGCCAGCAGCTTAACAGCCCAGTACGAGCAGTACTTC. Residues: CASSLTAQYEQYF.

J is TRBJ2-5 and V is TRBV7-6, with TRBD2 matching 8 bases. The CDR3 is 15 amino acids. Germline loops: CDR1 SGHVS, CDR2 FNYEAQ. The V and J ends lost 4 bases and 5 bases, in that order; junction bases with no gene match: 9. The CDR3 nucleotides are TGTGCCAGCAGCTCCCTAACGGGAGGGCGGGAGACCCAGTACTTC. Its translation is CASSSLTGGRETQYF.

The chain uses TRBV25-1 and TRBJ2-1; 10 bases map to TRBD2. Germline V lookup: CDR1 MGHDK, CDR2 SYGVNS. The trim removed 11 bases at V and 9 bases at J, leaving 7 bases unmatched. The CDR3 consists of 12 residues. CDR3 residues: CAGGTSVGEQFF. CDR3 DNA: TGTGCCGGAGGGACTAGCGTGGGTGAGCAGTTCTTC. The full variable domain, in which reference TRBV25-1 and TRBJ2-1 provide the parts outside the CDR3, is EADIYQTPRYLVIGTGKKITLECSQTMGHDKMYWYQQDPGMELHLIHYSYGVNSTEKGDLSSESTVSRIRTEHFPLTLESARPSHTSQYLCAGGTSVGEQFFGPGTRLTVL.

The chain has TRBV20-1 and TRBJ2-1; perhaps TRBD2 as D (6 bases). Trimming removed 6 bases at V and 4 bases at J, with 16 bases between. The CDR3 length is 14 residues. Germline CDR1 reads DFQATT; CDR2 reads SNEGSKA (reference sequence). CDR3 amino acids: CSAEGSSRYNEQFF. The CDR3 nucleotides read TGCAGTGCGGAGGGTTCTAGCAGATACAATGAGCAGTTCTTC.

The chain links TRBV9 to TRBJ1-1; D is unresolved. Germline V gene lookup returns CDR1 SGDLS and CDR2 YYNGEE. The CDR3 is 13 amino acids. Trimming took 0 bases from V and 7 from J, leaving 10 bases between them. The DNA for the CDR3 is TGTGCCAGCAGCGTAGGAGGGTGGGGTGAAGCTTTCTTT. It encodes CASSVGGWGEAFF.

This clonotype has a count of ten or more. The chain combines TRBV20-1 with TRBJ2-5; the D is unclear. The germline CDR1 and CDR2 sequences are DFQATT and SNEGSKA (reference sequence). The CDR3 has 13 amino acids. V lost 4 bases to trimming and J lost 5 bases, with 14 bases between them. The CDR3 coding sequence is TGCAGTGCTAACGGCCTCACCGGGGAGACCCAGTACTTC. This codes for CSANGLTGETQYF.

This clonotype has more than one count but fewer than ten. The chain has TRBV10-2 and TRBJ2-2, with D possibly being TRBD2 (5 bases). This CDR3 has 15 amino acids. V lost 7 bases and J lost 0, with 12 bases in between. Germline V gives CDR1 WSHSY, CDR2 SAAADI. The CDR3, as DNA: TGCGCCAGCAAAGGGAGAATCGCGAACACCGGGGAGCTGTTTTTT. Residues: CASKGRIANTGELFF.

This clonotype was seen repeatedly, ten times or more. The rearrangement uses TRBV29-1 and TRBJ2-3, with D perhaps TRBD1 or TRBD2 (5 bases each). The ends were cut back, 4 bases at V and 2 bases at J, with 13 bases in the middle. The CDR3 is made up of 14 amino acids. The germline gives CDR1 SQVTM, CDR2 ANQGSEA. The CDR3 DNA reads TGCAGCGTTGGTATCGGGGCCTTCACAGATACGCAGTATTTT. Amino acids: CSVGIGAFTDTQYF.

This clonotype occurred a few times. This chain links TRBV5-1 with TRBJ2-2; D remains unclear. This CDR3 region has 16 residues. V was clipped by 6 bases and J by 1 base, with 16 bases between them. CDR1 is SGHRS, CDR2 YFSETQ, per germline. The CDR3 nucleotides read TGCGCCAGCACCCCTCGGCCAGACCTGAACACCGGGGAGCTGTTTTTT. Translated: CASTPRPDLNTGELFF.

This clonotype appeared a few times. The chain combines TRBV6-5 with TRBJ2-1, with TRBD2 identical over 8 bases. The CDR3 extends over 16 amino acids. Germline lookup yields CDR1 MNHEY and CDR2 SVGAGI. V was pared by 4 bases and J by 2 bases, with 7 bases of the junction left unmatched. CDR3 nucleotides: TGTGCCAGCAGTTTCTCTCCGGGAGGGGCCTACAATGAGCAGTTCTTC. Encoded protein: CASSFSPGGAYNEQFF.

The rearrangement uses TRBV5-1 and TRBJ1-4; TRBD1 matches at 7 bases. V lost 3 bases to trimming and J lost 8 bases; unmatched junction nucleotides: 7. The CDR3 contains 14 residues. CDR1 is SGHRS, CDR2 YFSETQ, per germline. The CDR3 region is CASSSGRQGEKLFF. The CDR3 DNA follows: TGCGCCAGCAGCTCCGGACGACAGGGAGAAAAACTGTTTTTT.

This clonotype was observed many times. J is TRBJ2-3 and V is TRBV7-6; the D is unclear. Per the germline V gene, CDR1 is SGHVS and CDR2 is FNYEAQ. CDR3 length equals 14 residues. The V end lost 1 base, the J end lost 0 bases, and 5 bases lay between the germline ends. The CDR3 loop reads CASSLGASTDTQYF. CDR3 bases: TGTGCCAGCAGCTTAGGGGCAAGCACAGATACGCAGTATTTT.

This clonotype occurred many times. CDR3 sequence (DNA): TGCAGTGCCCCCGGCGGAGGGAACGGGCAAGAGACCCAGTACTTC. Translation: CSAPGGGNGQETQYF. The chain carries TRBV20-1 and TRBJ2-5; D possibly corresponds to TRBD2 (6 bases). Germline loops: CDR1 DFQATT, CDR2 SNEGSKA (reference sequence). This CDR3 spans 15 amino acids. The ends were cut back, 6 bases at V and 2 bases at J, with 19 bases in the middle.

In this sample, this clonotype turned up many times. The DNA of the CDR3 is TGCAGCGTTGAACGCCTTGGTGGGAGACCGCATGAGCAGTTCTTC. This translates into CSVERLGGRPHEQFF. The V call is TRBV29-1, the J call TRBJ2-1, with D perhaps matching TRBD2 (5 bases). Germline values: CDR1 SQVTM, CDR2 ANQGSEA. V lost 2 bases and J 8 bases, leaving 19 bases between the germline ends. The CDR3 sequence is 15 residues long.

The rearrangement uses TRBV10-3 and TRBJ2-1; the match to TRBD2 covers 7 bases. The CDR3 has 15 amino acids. V lost 2 bases to trimming and J lost 5 bases; unmatched junction nucleotides: 6. CDR1 ENHRY and CDR2 SYGVKD come from the germline V gene. The CDR3 spells CAISERSSGNNEQFF. The CDR3 coding sequence is TGTGCCATCAGTGAGAGGTCAAGCGGGAACAATGAGCAGTTCTTC.

The chain recombines TRBV18 with TRBJ2-1; 13 nucleotides match TRBD2. With 3 bases clipped from V and 9 bases from J, the junction kept 5 bases outside the gene matches. The CDR3 contains 15 residues. Germline-derived CDR1 and CDR2 are KGHSH and LQKENI. CDR3 DNA: TGTGCCAGCTCACCGGGACTAGCGGGATTAAGTGAGCAGTTCTTC. Its translation: CASSPGLAGLSEQFF.